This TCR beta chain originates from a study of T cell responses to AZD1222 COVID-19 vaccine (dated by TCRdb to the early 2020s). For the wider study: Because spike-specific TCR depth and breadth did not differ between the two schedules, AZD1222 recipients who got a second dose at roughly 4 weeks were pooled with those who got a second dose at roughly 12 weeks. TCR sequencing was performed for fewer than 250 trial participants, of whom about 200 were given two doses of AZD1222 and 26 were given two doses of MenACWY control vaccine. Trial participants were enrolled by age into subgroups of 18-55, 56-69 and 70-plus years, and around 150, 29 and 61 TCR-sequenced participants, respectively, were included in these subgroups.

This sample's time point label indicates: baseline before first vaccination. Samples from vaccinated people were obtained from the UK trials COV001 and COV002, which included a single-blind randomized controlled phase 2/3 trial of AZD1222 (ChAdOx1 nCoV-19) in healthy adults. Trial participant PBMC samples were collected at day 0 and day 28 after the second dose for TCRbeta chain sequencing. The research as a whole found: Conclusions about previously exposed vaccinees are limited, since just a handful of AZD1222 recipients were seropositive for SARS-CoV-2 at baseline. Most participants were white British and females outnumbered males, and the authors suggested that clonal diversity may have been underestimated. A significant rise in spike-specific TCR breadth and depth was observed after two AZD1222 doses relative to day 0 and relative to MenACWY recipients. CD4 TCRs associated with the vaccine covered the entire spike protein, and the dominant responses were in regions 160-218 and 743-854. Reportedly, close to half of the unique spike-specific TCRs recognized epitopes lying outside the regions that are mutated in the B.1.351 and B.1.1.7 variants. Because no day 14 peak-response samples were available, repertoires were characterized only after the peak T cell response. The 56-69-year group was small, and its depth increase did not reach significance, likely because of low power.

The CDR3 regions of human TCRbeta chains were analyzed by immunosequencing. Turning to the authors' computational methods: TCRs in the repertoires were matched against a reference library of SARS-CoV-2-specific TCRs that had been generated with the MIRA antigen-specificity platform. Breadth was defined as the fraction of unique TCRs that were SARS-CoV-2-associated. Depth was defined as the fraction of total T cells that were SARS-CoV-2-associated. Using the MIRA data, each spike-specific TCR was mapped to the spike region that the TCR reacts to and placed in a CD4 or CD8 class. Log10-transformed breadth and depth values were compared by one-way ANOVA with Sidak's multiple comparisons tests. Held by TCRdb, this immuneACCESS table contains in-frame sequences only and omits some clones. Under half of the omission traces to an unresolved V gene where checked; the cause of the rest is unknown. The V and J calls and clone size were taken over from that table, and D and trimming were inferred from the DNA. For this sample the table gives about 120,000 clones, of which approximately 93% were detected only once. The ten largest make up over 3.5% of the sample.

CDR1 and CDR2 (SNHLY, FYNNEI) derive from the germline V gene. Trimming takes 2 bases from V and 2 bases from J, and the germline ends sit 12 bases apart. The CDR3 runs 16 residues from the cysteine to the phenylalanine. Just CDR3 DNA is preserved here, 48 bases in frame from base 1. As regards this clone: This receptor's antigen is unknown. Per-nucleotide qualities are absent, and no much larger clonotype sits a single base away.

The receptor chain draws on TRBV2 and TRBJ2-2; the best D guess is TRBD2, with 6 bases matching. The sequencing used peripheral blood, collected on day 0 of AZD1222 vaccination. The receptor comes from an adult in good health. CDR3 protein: CASSEWGETNTGELFF. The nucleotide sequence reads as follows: TGTGCCAGCAGTGAATGGGGGGAGACCAACACCGGGGAGCTGTTTTTT.